One T cell receptor beta chain is described in this entry. The antigen remains unidentified. Original data processing: After removing out-of-frame reads, approximately 2.2 million distinct TCRbeta sequences remained. Assay: immunoSEQ multiplex PCR; the TCRdb copy retains only in-frame clones and omits some. D and trimming were read from the DNA, whereas the V and J calls and clone size are those reported in that table. The profile shows 35,000 to 50,000 clones, more than 60% of them singletons. V shed 5 bases, J shed 2 bases, and the junction held 14 bases outside the gene matches. The CDR3 has 17 residues. Germline lookup yields CDR1 LNHNV and CDR2 YYDKDF (reference sequence). This record comes from a study of memory CD4+ T cells and cytomegalovirus serostatus. The sort gate was single viable CD3+CD4+CD8-CD45RO+ cells for memory CD4+ T cells. Total CD4+ T cells were enriched by CD4 positive selection.

Regarding the study as a whole: About 40% of the roughly 160 known CMV-associated TCRbeta sequences appeared in CD4+ memory.

This TCR was recovered from an adult in good health and CMV-seronegative. The specimen was memory CD4+ T cells from blood. The V and J genes are TRBV15 and TRBJ2-5; 7 nucleotides match TRBD2. CDR3 bases: TGTGCCACCAGCGCCACCGACGGGCAGCGGGGTCAAGAGACCCAGTACTTC. Protein sequence: CATSATDGQRGQETQYF.